These 22 T cell receptor beta chains came from one sample sequenced in a study of lymphopenia after photon versus proton radiotherapy. Libraries were prepared by immunoSEQ multiplex PCR; TCRdb keeps only in-frame clonotypes and omits some of them. The profile covers around 25,000 clones, with roughly 85% appearing a single time and roughly 5.2% taken by the ten largest. The source material was peripheral blood, sampled from a patient treated with photon-based radiotherapy. The source is a young man with gastric cancer.

The chain carries TRBV19 and TRBJ2-6, with TRBD1 as a possible D gene (5 bases). In germline, CDR1 is LNHDA, CDR2 SQIVND (reference sequence). CDR3 length: 16 amino acids. Trimming removed 2 bases at V and 0 bases at J, with 8 bases between. CDR3 protein: CASSIIQGSGANVLTF. The CDR3 DNA follows: TGTGCCAGTAGTATAATCCAGGGCTCTGGGGCCAACGTCCTGACTTTC. The full variable domain, completed using reference TRBV19 and TRBJ2-6, is DGGITQSPKYLFRKEGQNVTLSCEQNLNHDAMYWYRQDPGQGLRLIYYSQIVNDFQKGDIAEGYSVSREKKESFPLTVTSAQKNPTAFYLCASSIIQGSGANVLTFGAGSRLTVL.

This chain joins TRBV6-6 and TRBJ1-1; TRBD1 matches at 8 bases. J gave up 3 bases and V 5 bases, and 8 bases lay outside the gene matches. Germline V gene lookup returns CDR1 MNHNY and CDR2 SVGAGI (reference sequence). The length of the CDR3 is 15 residues. The CDR3 region is CASSNRQGPYTEAFF. The CDR3 DNA reads TGTGCCAGCAGTAACCGACAGGGGCCCTACACTGAAGCTTTCTTT.

The V call is TRBV6-1, the J call TRBJ2-7; D uncertain. With 8 bases removed from V and 3 bases from J, the gap between germline ends came to 8 bases. Germline assignment: CDR1 MNHNS and CDR2 SASEGT. This CDR3 is 11 amino acids long. This CDR3 reads CASFANYEQYF. The CDR3 nucleotides are TGTGCCAGCTTCGCGAACTACGAGCAGTACTTC.

The chain recombines TRBV6-4 with TRBJ2-7; D is unclear. The CDR3 runs 11 residues. Trimming pared 4 bases from V and 5 bases from J, leaving 6 bases between. The germline V gene encodes CDR1 MRHNA and CDR2 SNTAGT. DNA for the CDR3: TGTGCCAGCAGTGGTGAGGACGAGCAGTACTTC. This codes for CASSGEDEQYF.

The chain employs TRBV27 and TRBJ2-7; 7 bases fit TRBD1. This CDR3 is built from 16 residues. V was clipped by 4 bases and J by 0 bases; unmatched bases: 9. CDR1 and CDR2 from the germline V gene are MNHEY and SMNVEV (reference sequence). The CDR3 here is CASSSEDPGGSYEQYF. The CDR3 region has the DNA TGTGCCAGCAGTTCAGAGGATCCAGGGGGCTCCTACGAGCAGTACTTC.

The chain is built from TRBV7-9 and TRBJ2-1; maybe TRBD2 (6 bases). Trimming removed 10 bases from V and 5 bases from J, with 21 bases in between. The CDR3 spans 15 residues. CDR1 is SEHNR and CDR2 is FQNEAQ in the germline V gene (reference sequence). CDR3 DNA: TGTGCCACCCAGGCGGGGCAGGGATTCGACAATGAGCAGTTCTTC. It encodes CATQAGQGFDNEQFF.

The chain employs TRBV6-5 and TRBJ2-2, with D possibly being TRBD1 or TRBD2 (6 bases each). The CDR3 spans 13 residues. CDR1 and CDR2 (germline): MNHEY, SVGAGI. Trimming shortened V by 5 bases and J by 6 bases, and 10 bases separated the two germline ends. In nucleotides, the CDR3 is TGTGCCAGCAGTACGGGGGCCTCCGGGGAGCTGTTTTTT. Residues: CASSTGASGELFF.

The rearrangement joins TRBV29-1 to TRBJ2-7; 7 bases agree with TRBD1. CDR1 is SQVTM, CDR2 ANQGSEA, per germline. With 6 bases clipped from V and 2 bases from J, the junction kept 7 bases outside the gene matches. The CDR3 has 13 amino acids. The CDR3: CSVALGTAYEQYF. The CDR3 DNA reads as TGCAGCGTAGCCTTGGGGACAGCCTACGAGCAGTACTTC.

This chain joins TRBV19 and TRBJ1-1; D is possibly TRBD1 (5 bases). Germline-derived CDR1 and CDR2 are LNHDA and SQIVND (reference sequence). The CDR3 sequence is 13 residues long. The ends were cut back, 4 bases at V and 0 bases at J, with 6 bases in the middle. DNA of the CDR3: TGTGCCAGTAGTACGACAGTGAACACTGAAGCTTTCTTT. This sequence encodes CASSTTVNTEAFF.

The chain recombines TRBV5-1 with TRBJ2-1; TRBD2 matches at 8 bases. J was trimmed by 7 bases and V by 3 bases; bases with no gene match: 15. The CDR3 loop spans 17 amino acids. CDR1 and CDR2 (germline): SGHRS, YFSETQ. CDR3 region: CASSSSPGLVGQNEQFF. The CDR3 DNA follows: TGCGCCAGCAGCTCATCACCGGGACTAGTAGGTCAGAATGAGCAGTTCTTC.

The chain links TRBV18 to TRBJ1-4, with D possibly TRBD1 on 5 matching bases. This CDR3 has 14 residues. The V end lost 3 bases, the J end lost 6 bases, and 11 bases lay between the germline ends. The germline V gene encodes CDR1 KGHSH and CDR2 LQKENI. The CDR3 DNA reads TGTGCCAGCTCACCCCAGGACACCGATGAAAAACTGTTTTTT. This encodes CASSPQDTDEKLFF.

The chain employs TRBV7-3 and TRBJ2-1; D is perhaps TRBD2 (7 bases). The CDR3 loop spans 14 amino acids. Between the trimmed V and J ends, which lost 5 bases and 8 bases, there was a span of 16 bases. In germline, CDR1 is SGHTA, CDR2 FQGTGA. The CDR3 DNA reads TGTGCCAGCAGCCCTCGATCGGGGGGCCATGAGCAGTTCTTC. Translated, it gives CASSPRSGGHEQFF.

The chain joins TRBV5-1 to TRBJ2-2, with unresolved D. V lost 0 bases and J 4 bases, leaving 4 bases between the germline ends. The CDR3 consists of 13 residues. From germline, CDR1 is SGHRS and CDR2 YFSETQ. CDR3 nucleotides: TGCGCCAGCAGCTTGGTGGGCACCGGGGAGCTGTTTTTT. This sequence encodes CASSLVGTGELFF.

V usage is TRBV19 and J usage is TRBJ2-2, with 12 bases matching TRBD2. Germline loops: CDR1 LNHDA, CDR2 SQIVND (reference sequence). The V and J ends lost 6 bases and 4 bases, in that order; junction bases with no gene match: 0. This CDR3 is 14 amino acids long. CDR3: CASRGLAGTGELFF. The DNA for the CDR3 is TGTGCCAGTAGGGGACTAGCGGGCACCGGGGAGCTGTTTTTT. Supplemented by reference TRBV19 and TRBJ2-2, the full variable domain reads DGGITQSPKYLFRKEGQNVTLSCEQNLNHDAMYWYRQDPGQGLRLIYYSQIVNDFQKGDIAEGYSVSREKKESFPLTVTSAQKNPTAFYLCASRGLAGTGELFFGEGSRLTVL.

The CDR3 sequence: CASSQELAGIDTQYF. CDR3 in DNA: TGCGCCAGCAGCCAAGAACTAGCGGGGATAGATACGCAGTATTTT. The rearrangement links TRBV4-1 to TRBJ2-3; 10 nucleotides agree with TRBD2. Germline V CDR1 and CDR2: MGHRA, YSYEKL. V was pared by 0 bases and J by 5 bases, with 2 bases of the junction left unmatched. The CDR3 loop spans 15 amino acids.

V and J are TRBV6-6 and TRBJ1-3; no clear D. The germline gives CDR1 MNHNY, CDR2 SVGAGI (reference sequence). V was trimmed by 0 bases and J by 6 bases, leaving 12 bases between them. This CDR3 has 15 amino acids. The DNA of the CDR3 is TGTGCCAGCAGTTACTCCGTCGGGGTGGTAAACACCATATATTTT. Amino acids: CASSYSVGVVNTIYF.

The chain employs TRBV9 and TRBJ2-5; TRBD2 matches 10 bases. V lost 0 bases, J lost 1 base, and 3 bases stayed unmatched. CDR3 length: 16 amino acids. Per the germline V gene, CDR1 is SGDLS and CDR2 is YYNGEE. The CDR3 loop is CASSVGSSGSQETQYF. The CDR3 DNA reads TGTGCCAGCAGCGTAGGGTCTAGCGGGAGCCAAGAGACCCAGTACTTC. Full variable domain (outside the CDR3, taken from reference TRBV9 and TRBJ2-5): DSGVTQTPKHLITATGQRVTLRCSPRSGDLSVYWYQQSLDQGLQFLIQYYNGEERAKGNILERFSAQQFPDLHSELNLSSLELGDSALYFCASSVGSSGSQETQYFGPGTRLLVL.

The chain has TRBV27 and TRBJ2-7; D uncertain. The V and J ends lost 0 bases and 5 bases respectively, with 11 bases between them. The CDR3 extends over 14 amino acids. CDR1 MNHEY and CDR2 SMNVEV come from the germline V gene (reference sequence). The CDR3 protein is CASSLSPPSHEQYF. CDR3 sequence (DNA): TGTGCCAGCAGTTTATCCCCCCCCTCTCACGAGCAGTACTTC.

The chain uses TRBV10-3 and TRBJ1-2, with D unresolved. Trimming took 1 base from V and 7 from J, leaving 7 bases between them. The CDR3 runs to 12 residues. Germline V gene lookup returns CDR1 ENHRY and CDR2 SYGVKD. CDR3 in amino acids: CAISEFEGGYTF. The CDR3 DNA sequence: TGTGCCATCAGTGAGTTCGAGGGTGGCTACACCTTC.

This clone has a handful of counts. This chain's CDR3 is CASKGAETQYF. CDR3 coding DNA: TGTGCCAGCAAAGGGGCAGAGACCCAGTACTTC. The chain has TRBV2 and TRBJ2-5; D is possibly TRBD1 (5 bases). This CDR3 has 11 amino acids. Trimming took off 7 bases at V and 4 bases at J, with 7 bases between the two ends. In germline, CDR1 is SNHLY, CDR2 FYNNEI.

This chain joins TRBV7-8 and TRBJ1-4; D perhaps matches TRBD1 (5 bases). Germline V CDR1 and CDR2: SGHVS, FQNEAQ. This CDR3 has 15 amino acids. Trimming removed 4 bases at V and 3 bases at J, with 12 bases between. The CDR3 bases are TGTGCCAGCAGCTCTAGGGGTGGCCCTAATGAAAAACTGTTTTTT. Translation gives CASSSRGGPNEKLFF.

This clone has just a few counts. The chain combines TRBV10-3 with TRBJ1-2, with a tentative D call TRBD1 (5 bases). This CDR3 is 14 amino acids long. Germline CDR1 ENHRY, CDR2 SYGVKD. Trimming shortened V by 0 bases and J by 4 bases, and 9 bases separated the two germline ends. CDR3: CAISESDSPYGYTF. The CDR3 nucleotides read TGTGCCATCAGTGAGTCAGACAGCCCCTATGGCTACACCTTC.